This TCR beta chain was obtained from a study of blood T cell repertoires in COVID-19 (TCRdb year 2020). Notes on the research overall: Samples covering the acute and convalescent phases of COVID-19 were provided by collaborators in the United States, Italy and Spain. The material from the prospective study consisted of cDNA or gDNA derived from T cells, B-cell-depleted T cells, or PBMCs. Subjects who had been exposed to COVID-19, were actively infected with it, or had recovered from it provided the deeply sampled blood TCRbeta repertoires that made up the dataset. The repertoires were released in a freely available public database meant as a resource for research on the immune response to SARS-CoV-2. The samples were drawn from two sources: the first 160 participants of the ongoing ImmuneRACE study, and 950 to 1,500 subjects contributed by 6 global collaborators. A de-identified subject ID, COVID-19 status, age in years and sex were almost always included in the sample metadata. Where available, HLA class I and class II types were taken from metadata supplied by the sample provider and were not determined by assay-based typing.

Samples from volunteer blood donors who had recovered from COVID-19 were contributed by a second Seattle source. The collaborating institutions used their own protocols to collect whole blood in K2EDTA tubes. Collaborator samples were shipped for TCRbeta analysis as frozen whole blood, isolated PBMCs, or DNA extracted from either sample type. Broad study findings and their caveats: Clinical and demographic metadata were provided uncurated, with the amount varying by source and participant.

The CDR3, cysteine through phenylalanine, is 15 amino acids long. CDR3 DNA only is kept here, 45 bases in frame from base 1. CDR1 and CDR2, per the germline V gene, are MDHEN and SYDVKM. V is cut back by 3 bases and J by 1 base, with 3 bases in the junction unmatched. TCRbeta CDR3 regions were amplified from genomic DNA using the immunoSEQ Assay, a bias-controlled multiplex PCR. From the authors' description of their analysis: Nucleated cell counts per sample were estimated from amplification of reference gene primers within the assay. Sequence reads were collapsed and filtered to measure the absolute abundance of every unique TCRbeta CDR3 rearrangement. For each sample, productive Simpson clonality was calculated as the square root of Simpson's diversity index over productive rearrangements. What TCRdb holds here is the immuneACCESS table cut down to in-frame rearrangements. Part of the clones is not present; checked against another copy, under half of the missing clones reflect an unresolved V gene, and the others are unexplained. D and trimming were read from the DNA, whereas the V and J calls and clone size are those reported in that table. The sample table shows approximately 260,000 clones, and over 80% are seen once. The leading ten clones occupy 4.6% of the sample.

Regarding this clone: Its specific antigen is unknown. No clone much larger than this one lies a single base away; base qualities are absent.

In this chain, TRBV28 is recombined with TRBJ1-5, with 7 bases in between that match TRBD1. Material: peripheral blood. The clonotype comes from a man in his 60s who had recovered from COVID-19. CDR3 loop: CASSFRGRSNQPQHF. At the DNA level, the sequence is TGTGCCAGCAGTTTTAGGGGGCGCAGCAATCAGCCCCAGCATTTT.